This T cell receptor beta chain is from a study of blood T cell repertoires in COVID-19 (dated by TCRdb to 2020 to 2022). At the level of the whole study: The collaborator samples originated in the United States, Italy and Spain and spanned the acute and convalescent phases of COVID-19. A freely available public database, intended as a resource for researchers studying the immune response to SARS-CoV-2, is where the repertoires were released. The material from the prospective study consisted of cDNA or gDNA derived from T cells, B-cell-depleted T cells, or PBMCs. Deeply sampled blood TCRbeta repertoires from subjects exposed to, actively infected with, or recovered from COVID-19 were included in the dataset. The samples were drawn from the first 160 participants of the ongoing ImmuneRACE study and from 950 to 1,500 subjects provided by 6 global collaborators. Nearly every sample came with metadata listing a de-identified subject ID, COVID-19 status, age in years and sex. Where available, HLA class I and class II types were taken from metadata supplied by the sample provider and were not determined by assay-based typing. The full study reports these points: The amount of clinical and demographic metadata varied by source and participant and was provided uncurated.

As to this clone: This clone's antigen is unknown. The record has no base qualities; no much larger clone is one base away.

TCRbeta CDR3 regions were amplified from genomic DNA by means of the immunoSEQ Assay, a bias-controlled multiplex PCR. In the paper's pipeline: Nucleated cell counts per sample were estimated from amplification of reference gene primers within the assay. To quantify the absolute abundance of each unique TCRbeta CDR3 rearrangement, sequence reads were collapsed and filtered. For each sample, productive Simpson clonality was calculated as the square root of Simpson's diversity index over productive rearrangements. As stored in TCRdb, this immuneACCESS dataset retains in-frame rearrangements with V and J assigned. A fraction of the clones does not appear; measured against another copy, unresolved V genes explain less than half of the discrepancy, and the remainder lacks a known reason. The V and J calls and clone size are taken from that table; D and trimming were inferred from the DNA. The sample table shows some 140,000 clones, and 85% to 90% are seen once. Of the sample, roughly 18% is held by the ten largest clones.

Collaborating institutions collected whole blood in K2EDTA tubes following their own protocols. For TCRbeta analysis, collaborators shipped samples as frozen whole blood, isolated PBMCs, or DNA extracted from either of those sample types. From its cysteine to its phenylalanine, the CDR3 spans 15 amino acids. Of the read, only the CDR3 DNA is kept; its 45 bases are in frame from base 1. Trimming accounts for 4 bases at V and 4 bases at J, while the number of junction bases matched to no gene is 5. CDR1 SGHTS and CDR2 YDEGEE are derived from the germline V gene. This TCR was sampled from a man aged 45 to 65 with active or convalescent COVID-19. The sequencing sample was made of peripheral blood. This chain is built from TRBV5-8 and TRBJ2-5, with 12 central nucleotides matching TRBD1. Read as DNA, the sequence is TGTGCCAGCAGCCCTTGGGACAGGGGGCTAGAGACCCAGTACTTC. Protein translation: CASSPWDRGLETQYF.